This TCR beta chain is from a study of blood T cell repertoires in COVID-19. Study context: COVID-19 samples from acute and convalescent phases originated in the United States, Italy and Spain.

Clones were sequenced by immunoSEQ multiplex PCR, and TCRdb holds only the in-frame ones, with some missing. The sample lists nearly 55,000 clones, around 84% seen once, with approximately 12% in the top ten. V shed 3 bases, J shed 2 bases, and the junction held 6 bases outside the gene matches. The CDR3 runs to 15 residues. Per the germline V gene, CDR1 is SGHAT and CDR2 is FQNNGV. The chain combines TRBV11-2 with TRBJ1-1; 7 bases fit TRBD1. Sequences were obtained from peripheral blood. This clonotype was sampled from a man in his sixties or seventies with active COVID-19. The CDR3 DNA sequence: TGTGCCAGCAGCTTTATCGGGACAGCCAACACTGAAGCTTTCTTT. This translates into CASSFIGTANTEAFF.